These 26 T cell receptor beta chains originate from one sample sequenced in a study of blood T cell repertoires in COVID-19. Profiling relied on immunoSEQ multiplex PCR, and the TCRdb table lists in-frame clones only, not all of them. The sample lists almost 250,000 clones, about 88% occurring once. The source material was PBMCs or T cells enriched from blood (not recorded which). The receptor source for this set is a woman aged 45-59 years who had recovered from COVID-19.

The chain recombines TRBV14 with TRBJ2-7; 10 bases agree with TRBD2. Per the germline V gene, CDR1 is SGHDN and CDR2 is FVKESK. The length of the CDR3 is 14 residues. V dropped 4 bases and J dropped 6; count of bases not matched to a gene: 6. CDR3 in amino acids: CASSLRTSGAEQYF. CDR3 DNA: TGTGCCAGCAGCCTCAGGACTAGCGGAGCCGAGCAGTACTTC.

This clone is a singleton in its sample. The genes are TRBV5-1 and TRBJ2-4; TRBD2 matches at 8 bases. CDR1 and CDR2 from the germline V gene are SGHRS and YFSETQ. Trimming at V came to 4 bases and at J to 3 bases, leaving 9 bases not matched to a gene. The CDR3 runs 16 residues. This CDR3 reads CASSVTSGPIKNIQYF. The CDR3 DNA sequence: TGCGCCAGCAGCGTTACTAGCGGCCCAATCAAAAACATTCAGTACTTC.

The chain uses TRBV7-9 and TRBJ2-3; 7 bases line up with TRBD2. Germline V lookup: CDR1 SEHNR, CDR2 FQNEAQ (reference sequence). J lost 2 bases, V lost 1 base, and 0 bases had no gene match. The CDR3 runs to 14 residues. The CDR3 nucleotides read TGTGCCAGCAGCTTAGAGCGGGACACAGATACGCAGTATTTT. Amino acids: CASSLERDTDTQYF.

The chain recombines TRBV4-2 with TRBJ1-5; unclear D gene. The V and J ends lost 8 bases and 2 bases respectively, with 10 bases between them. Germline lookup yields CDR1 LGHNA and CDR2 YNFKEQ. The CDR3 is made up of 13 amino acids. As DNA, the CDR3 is TGTGCCAGCGCAACTGAAGGCAATCAGCCCCAGCATTTT. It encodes CASATEGNQPQHF.

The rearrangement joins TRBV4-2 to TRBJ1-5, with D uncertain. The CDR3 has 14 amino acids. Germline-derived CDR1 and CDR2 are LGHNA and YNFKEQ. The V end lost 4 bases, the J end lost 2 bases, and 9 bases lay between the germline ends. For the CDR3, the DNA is TGTGCCAGCAGCCCATCACGGGGCAATCAGCCCCAGCATTTT. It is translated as CASSPSRGNQPQHF.

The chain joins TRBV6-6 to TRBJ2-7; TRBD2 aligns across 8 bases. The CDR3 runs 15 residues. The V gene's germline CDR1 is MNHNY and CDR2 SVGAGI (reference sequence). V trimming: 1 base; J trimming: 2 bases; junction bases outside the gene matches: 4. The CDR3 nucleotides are TGTGCCAGCAGTTACTGGCGGACTAGCACCTACGAGCAGTACTTC. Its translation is CASSYWRTSTYEQYF.

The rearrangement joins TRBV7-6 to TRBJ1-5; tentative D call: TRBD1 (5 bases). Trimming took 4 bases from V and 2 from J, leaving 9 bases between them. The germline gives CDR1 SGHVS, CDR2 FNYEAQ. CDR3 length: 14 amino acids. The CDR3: CASSYGAGNQPQHF. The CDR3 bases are TGTGCCAGCAGCTATGGGGCAGGCAATCAGCCCCAGCATTTT.

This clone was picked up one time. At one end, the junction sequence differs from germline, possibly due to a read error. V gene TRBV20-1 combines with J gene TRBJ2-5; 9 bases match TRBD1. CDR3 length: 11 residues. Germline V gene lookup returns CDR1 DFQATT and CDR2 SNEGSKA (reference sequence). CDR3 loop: CSAQRGQGQDF. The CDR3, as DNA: TGCAGTGCTCAAAGAGGACAGGGGCAGGACTTC.

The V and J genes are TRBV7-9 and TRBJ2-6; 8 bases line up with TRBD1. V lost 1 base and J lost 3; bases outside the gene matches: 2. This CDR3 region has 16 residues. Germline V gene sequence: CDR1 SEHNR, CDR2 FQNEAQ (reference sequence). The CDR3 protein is CASSLGQGSGANVLTF. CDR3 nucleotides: TGTGCCAGCAGCTTAGGACAGGGGAGTGGGGCCAACGTCCTGACTTTC.

CDR3 sequence reads: CASSIDPKKQGRYYEQYF. The DNA of the CDR3 is TGTGCCAGTAGTATAGATCCGAAGAAACAGGGGCGATACTACGAGCAGTACTTC. This chain joins TRBV19 and TRBJ2-7; 7 bases match TRBD1. The germline gives CDR1 LNHDA, CDR2 SQIVND (reference sequence). V shed 0 bases and J 3 bases; nucleotides not matched to a gene: 14. This CDR3 region has 18 residues.

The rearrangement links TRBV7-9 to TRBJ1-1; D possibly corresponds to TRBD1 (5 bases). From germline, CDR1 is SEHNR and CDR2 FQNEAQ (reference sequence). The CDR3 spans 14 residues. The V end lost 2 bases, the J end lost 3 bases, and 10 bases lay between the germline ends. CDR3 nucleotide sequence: TGTGCCAGCAGCTTACGAGGGGAGGACACTGAAGCTTTCTTT. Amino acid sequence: CASSLRGEDTEAFF.

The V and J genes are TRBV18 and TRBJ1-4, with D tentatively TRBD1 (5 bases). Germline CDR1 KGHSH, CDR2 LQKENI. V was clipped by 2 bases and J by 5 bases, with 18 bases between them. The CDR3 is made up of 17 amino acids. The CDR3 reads CASSPFHVGTFNEKLFF. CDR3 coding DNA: TGTGCCAGCTCACCATTTCATGTGGGGACTTTCAATGAAAAACTGTTTTTT.

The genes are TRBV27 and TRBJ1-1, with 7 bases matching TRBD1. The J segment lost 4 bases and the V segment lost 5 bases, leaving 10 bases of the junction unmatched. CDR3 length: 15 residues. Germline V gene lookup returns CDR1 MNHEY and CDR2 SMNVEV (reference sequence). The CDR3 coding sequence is TGTGCCAGCAGTCGCAACCCGGACAGGTCCACTGAAGCTTTCTTT. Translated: CASSRNPDRSTEAFF.

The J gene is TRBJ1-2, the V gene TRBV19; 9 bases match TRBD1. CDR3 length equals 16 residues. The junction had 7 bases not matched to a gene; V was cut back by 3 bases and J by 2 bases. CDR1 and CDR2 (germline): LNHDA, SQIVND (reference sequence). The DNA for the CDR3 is TGTGCCAGTAGTATCTTTGGGACAGGGAAGAACTATGGCTACACCTTC. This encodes CASSIFGTGKNYGYTF.

CDR3 in amino acids: CASSLSGQPQHF. The DNA for the CDR3 is TGTGCCAGCAGCTTGTCCGGTCAGCCCCAGCATTTT. The V call is TRBV5-6, the J call TRBJ1-5; D remains ambiguous. Germline CDR1 SGHDT, CDR2 YYEEEE. CDR3 length: 12 amino acids. With 1 base removed from V and 6 bases from J, the gap between germline ends came to 5 bases.

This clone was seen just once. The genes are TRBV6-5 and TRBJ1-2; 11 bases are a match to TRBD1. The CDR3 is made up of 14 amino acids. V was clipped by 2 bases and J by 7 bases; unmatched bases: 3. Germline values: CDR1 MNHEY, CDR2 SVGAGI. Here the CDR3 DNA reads TGTGCCAGCAGTTACGGACAGGGGGCGCGTGGCTACACCTTC. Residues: CASSYGQGARGYTF.

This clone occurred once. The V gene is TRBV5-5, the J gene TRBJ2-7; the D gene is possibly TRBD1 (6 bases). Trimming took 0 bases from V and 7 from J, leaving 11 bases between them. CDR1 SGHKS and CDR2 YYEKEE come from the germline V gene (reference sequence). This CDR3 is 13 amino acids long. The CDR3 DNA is TGTGCCAGCAGCTTGGGGCCGGACAGTGAGCAGTACTTC. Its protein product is CASSLGPDSEQYF. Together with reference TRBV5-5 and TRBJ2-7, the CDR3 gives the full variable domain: DAGVTQSPTHLIKTRGQQVTLRCSPISGHKSVSWYQQVLGQGPQFIFQYYEKEERGRGNFPDRFSARQFPNYSSELNVNALLLGDSALYLCASSLGPDSEQYFGPGTRLTVT.

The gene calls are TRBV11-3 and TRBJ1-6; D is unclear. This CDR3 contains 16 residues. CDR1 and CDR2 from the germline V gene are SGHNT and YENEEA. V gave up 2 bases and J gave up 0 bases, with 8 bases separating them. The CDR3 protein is CASSLNPSSYNSPLHF. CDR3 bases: TGTGCCAGCAGCTTAAATCCGAGCTCCTATAATTCACCCCTCCACTTT.

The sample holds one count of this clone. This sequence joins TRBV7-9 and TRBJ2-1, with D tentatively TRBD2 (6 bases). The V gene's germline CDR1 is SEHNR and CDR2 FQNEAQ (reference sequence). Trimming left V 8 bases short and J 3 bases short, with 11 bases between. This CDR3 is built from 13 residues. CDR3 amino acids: CASPTGVYNEQFF. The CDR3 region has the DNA TGTGCCAGCCCTACGGGAGTCTACAATGAGCAGTTCTTC.

The CDR3 DNA reads TGCGCCAGCAGCCAAAACAGTAACATGAACACTGAAGCTTTCTTT. Translating it yields CASSQNSNMNTEAFF. V gene TRBV4-1 combines with J gene TRBJ1-1; D call uncertain. This CDR3 spans 15 amino acids. The germline V and J ends were trimmed by 2 bases and 0 bases, with 10 bases remaining between them. Germline CDR1 is MGHRA and CDR2 is YSYEKL.

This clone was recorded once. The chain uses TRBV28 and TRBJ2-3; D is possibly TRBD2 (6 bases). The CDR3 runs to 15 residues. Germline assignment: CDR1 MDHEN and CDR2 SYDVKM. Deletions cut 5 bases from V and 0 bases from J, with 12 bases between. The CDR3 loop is CASSPGTLSTDTQYF. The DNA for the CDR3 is TGTGCCAGCAGTCCCGGGACTCTCAGCACAGATACGCAGTATTTT.

The DNA for the CDR3 is TGTGCCAGTAGGAAAAGCGGACAGGTTGGGAACTATGGCTACACCTTC. Its protein product is CASRKSGQVGNYGYTF. The chain is built from TRBV19 and TRBJ1-2; 7 positions match TRBD1. CDR3 size: 16 residues. Losses at the gene ends were 6 bases for V and 2 bases for J; bases not matched to a gene: 12. Germline V gene lookup returns CDR1 LNHDA and CDR2 SQIVND (reference sequence).

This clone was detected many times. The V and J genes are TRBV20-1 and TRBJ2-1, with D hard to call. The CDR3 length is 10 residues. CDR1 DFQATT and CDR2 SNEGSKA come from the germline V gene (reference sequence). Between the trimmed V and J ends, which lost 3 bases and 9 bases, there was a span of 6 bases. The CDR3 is CSASSTEQFF. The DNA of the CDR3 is TGCAGTGCTAGCTCTACTGAGCAGTTCTTC.

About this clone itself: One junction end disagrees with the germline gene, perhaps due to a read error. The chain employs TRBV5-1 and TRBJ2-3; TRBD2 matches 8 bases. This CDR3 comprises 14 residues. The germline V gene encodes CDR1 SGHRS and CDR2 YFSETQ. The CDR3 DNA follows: TGCGCCAGCAGTTACACTAGCGGCACAAATACGCAGTATTTT. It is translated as CASSYTSGTNTQYF.

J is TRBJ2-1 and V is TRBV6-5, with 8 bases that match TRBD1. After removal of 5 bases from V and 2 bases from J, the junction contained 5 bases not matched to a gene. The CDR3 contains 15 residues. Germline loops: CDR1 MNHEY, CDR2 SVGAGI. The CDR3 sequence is CASSTSGQAYNEQFF. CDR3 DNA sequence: TGTGCCAGCAGTACCTCGGGACAGGCCTACAATGAGCAGTTCTTC.

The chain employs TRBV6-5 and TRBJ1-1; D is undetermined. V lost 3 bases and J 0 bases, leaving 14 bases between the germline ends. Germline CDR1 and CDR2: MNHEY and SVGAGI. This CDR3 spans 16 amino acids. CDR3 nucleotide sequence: TGTGCCAGCAGTTATACCTCCGCAGGAATGAACACTGAAGCTTTCTTT. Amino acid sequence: CASSYTSAGMNTEAFF.